The subject of this entry is one TCR beta chain. Which antigen it targets is not known. Base qualities are not provided; no much larger clone lies one nucleotide away. The CDR3 regions of human TCRbeta chains were analyzed by immunosequencing. Processing in the source paper ran as follows. Repertoire TCRs were matched against a reference library of SARS-CoV-2-specific TCRs generated with the MIRA antigen-specificity platform. Breadth meant the fraction of unique TCRs that were SARS-CoV-2-associated, whereas depth meant the fraction of total T cells that were SARS-CoV-2-associated. Using the MIRA data, each spike-specific TCR was mapped to the spike region that the TCR reacts to and placed in a CD4 or CD8 class. Log10-transformed breadth and depth values were compared by one-way ANOVA with Sidak's multiple comparisons tests. Here the immuneACCESS table is served through TCRdb, limited to in-frame sequences with V and J called. Missing clones are a known gap in these copies; in checked studies unresolved V genes cover under half, and the rest lacks a known reason. V and J calls and clone size are those listed in that table; D and trimming were worked out from the DNA. The sample table records around 120,000 clones; 92% of these occur just once. The ten biggest clones cover 14% of the sample.

The sample originates from a study of T cell responses to AZD1222 COVID-19 vaccine (dated by TCRdb to the early 2020s). With regard to the full study: AZD1222 recipients given second doses at about 4 weeks or at about 12 weeks were pooled, since spike-specific TCR depth and breadth were not found to differ between the two schedules. A total of over 230 trial participants underwent TCR sequencing, of whom about 210 had received two doses of AZD1222 and some 25 had received two doses of the MenACWY control vaccine. Trial participants were enrolled into age subgroups of 18-55, 56-69 and 70-plus years, which contained about 150, 28 and 57 TCR-sequenced participants, respectively.

Sample time point, as interpreted from the label and publication: baseline before first vaccination. Vaccinee samples were obtained from the UK trials COV001 and COV002, which included a single-blind randomized controlled phase 2/3 trial of AZD1222 (ChAdOx1 nCoV-19) in healthy adults. Trial participant PBMC samples were collected at day 0 and day 28 after the second dose for TCRbeta chain sequencing. The study at large found these results: The 56-69-year group was small, and its depth increase did not reach significance, likely because of low power. Because no samples from the day 14 peak response were available, repertoires could be characterized only after the peak T cell response. A significant rise in spike-specific TCR breadth and depth was observed after two AZD1222 doses relative to day 0 and relative to MenACWY recipients. CD4 TCRs associated with the vaccine covered the entire spike protein, and the dominant responses were in regions 160-218 and 743-854. Participants were mostly white British, with more females than males. The authors suggested clonal diversity may have been underestimated. Conclusions about previously exposed vaccinees are limited because only six or seven AZD1222 recipients were SARS-CoV-2 seropositive at baseline. Reportedly, almost half of the unique spike-specific TCRs recognized epitopes lying outside the regions that are mutated in the B.1.351 and B.1.1.7 variants.

CDR1 MNHEY and CDR2 SVGAGI were looked up in the germline V gene. Trimming removed 0 bases from V and 3 bases from J, leaving 9 bases between the germline ends. The CDR3 starts with the cysteine, ends with the phenylalanine, and has 15 residues. Only CDR3 DNA remains: 45 bases, in frame from the first base. The chain is made from TRBV6-5 and TRBJ1-3; there is no confident call for the D gene. This clonotype was sampled from an adult in good health. The specimen was peripheral blood, collected on day 0 of AZD1222 vaccination. CDR3 protein: CASSYSLTVGNTIYF. The DNA sequence is given as TGTGCCAGCAGTTACTCACTGACTGTTGGAAACACCATATATTTT.